This entry concerns a single T cell receptor beta chain. The antigen remains undetermined. The CDR3 loop spans 19 amino acids. The sample originates from a study of a mutant IDH1 vaccine in newly diagnosed glioma. Across the study: Initiation of the vaccine course occurred 4-6 weeks after radiotherapy alone, or alongside temozolomide cycles.

Generated by immunoSEQ multiplex PCR, the TCRdb table keeps only in-frame clones and is missing some. The data contain 55,000 to 65,000 clones, roughly 80% of them singletons. Specified time point: week 11, during vaccination. A 20-mer mutant IDH1 peptide at 300 ug was injected subcutaneously with topical imiquimod. The starting material was PBMCs, obtained from a glioma patient whose treatment included an IDH1 peptide vaccine. This chain joins TRBV21-1 and TRBJ1-1. TRBV21-1 is reported as a pseudogene. This TCR was recovered from a man in his fifties or sixties with glioma. CDR3 in amino acids: CASSKERSGAGEDIPEAFF. CDR3 coding DNA: TGTGCCAGCAGCAAAGAGAGGTCGGGGGCAGGGGAGGATATTCCTGAAGCTTTCTTT.